These T cell receptor beta chains were read from a single sample in a study of blood T cell repertoires in COVID-19. This table comes from immunoSEQ multiplex PCR, and its TCRdb copy is limited to in-frame clones, with some not included. The sample shows over 150,000 clones, roughly 85% of them seen only once. Sample: peripheral blood. Every receptor here comes from a woman in her seventies with acute or convalescent COVID-19. Each CDR3 is given with its conserved first and last residue. The order of the fields is clone size, J gene, V gene, D gene, CDR3 protein, CDR3 DNA. D genes are given only for firm matches. The size field is filled for only some rows; it gives once, few, many or a size class.

-	TRBJ1-6	TRBV6-1	TRBD1	CASSEALRTGSDSPLHF	TGTGCCAGCAGTGAAGCGCTTCGGACAGGGTCGGATTCACCCCTCCACTTT
few	TRBJ2-2	TRBV24-1	TRBD1	CATRGTGDTGELFF	TGTGCCACCCGAGGGACAGGGGACACCGGGGAGCTGTTTTTT
-	TRBJ1-1	TRBV11-2	-	CASSQLGLGALGAFF	TGTGCCAGCAGCCAATTGGGGTTGGGGGCTCTAGGAGCTTTCTTT
few	TRBJ2-5	TRBV20-1	-	CSASNQGETQYF	TGCAGTGCTAGTAACCAGGGAGAGACCCAGTACTTC
-	TRBJ1-2	TRBV12-3/TRBV12-4	TRBD1	CASSGGQGGGYTF	TGTGCCAGCAGTGGTGGACAGGGTGGTGGCTACACCTTC
-	TRBJ2-3	TRBV7-9	TRBD1	CASSSGQGSVTDTQYF	TGTGCCAGCAGCTCGGGACAGGGGTCCGTAACAGATACGCAGTATTTT
-	TRBJ2-5	TRBV15	TRBD2	CATSRESLTSGRAGETQYF	TGTGCCACCAGCAGAGAGTCATTGACTAGCGGGAGGGCCGGGGAGACCCAGTACTTC
-	TRBJ2-4	TRBV3-1/TRBV3-2	TRBD1	CASSHGDRDINIQYF	TGTGCCAGCAGCCACGGGGACAGGGACATAAACATTCAGTACTTC
-	TRBJ2-7	TRBV5-1	-	CASSLTRTGEQYF	TGCGCCAGCAGCTTGACTAGAACCGGTGAGCAGTACTTC
-	TRBJ2-5	TRBV18	TRBD1	CASSPGQGQGETQYF	TGTGCCAGCTCACCGGGACAGGGCCAGGGGGAGACCCAGTACTTC
-	TRBJ2-1	TRBV11-3	TRBD2	CASSYSGSSYNEQFF	TGTGCCAGCAGTTATAGCGGGAGTTCCTACAATGAGCAGTTCTTC
-	TRBJ2-2	TRBV19	TRBD2	CASSMSGRHTGELFF	TGTGCCAGTAGTATGAGCGGGAGGCATACCGGGGAGCTGTTTTTT
-	TRBJ2-2	TRBV7-6	TRBD1	CASSGRQGAATGELFF	TGTGCCAGCAGCGGACGACAGGGCGCGGCCACCGGGGAGCTGTTTTTT
-	TRBJ2-1	TRBV25-1	TRBD2	CASQREGLYNEQFF	TGTGCCAGCCAGCGGGAGGGCCTCTACAATGAGCAGTTCTTC